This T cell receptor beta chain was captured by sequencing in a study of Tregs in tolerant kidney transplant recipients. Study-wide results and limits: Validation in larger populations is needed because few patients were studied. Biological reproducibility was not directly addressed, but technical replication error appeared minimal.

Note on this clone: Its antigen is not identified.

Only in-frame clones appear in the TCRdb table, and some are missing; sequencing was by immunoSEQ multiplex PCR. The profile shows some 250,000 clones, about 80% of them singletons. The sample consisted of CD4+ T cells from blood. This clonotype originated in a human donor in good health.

As DNA, the CDR3 is TGTGCCAGCAGCTCCATAGCGGGGGGCTCCTACAATGAGCAGTTCTTC. This gives the protein CASSSIAGGSYNEQFF. The V and J genes are TRBV7-9 and TRBJ2-1, with TRBD2 identical over 10 bases. CDR1 is SEHNR, CDR2 FQNEAQ, per germline (reference sequence). Trimming removed 4 bases from V and 0 bases from J; junction bases left unmatched: 3. The CDR3 contains 16 residues.